This T cell receptor beta chain was observed in a study of molecular identifiers for immune sequencing clone quantification (dated by TCRdb to the late 2010s). Background for the entire study: For a replicate experiment, RNA from approximately 20,000 or 98,000 naive CD8 T cells was divided into five aliquots, and four of the five aliquots were sequenced. The study was a methods study using CD8 T cells to benchmark molecular-identifier clustering-based TCR repertoire sequencing (MIDCIRS) and TCR RNA copy counting. The paper's findings and limits, for the study overall: A single cell's worth of spiked-in Jurkat TCR RNA was reported detectable even among under 1.1 million naive CD8 T cells. Highly expanded clone sizes could be underestimated if identical TCR molecules share a barcode. Modeling indicated approximately 3.1 TCR RNA copies recovered per cell, compared with roughly 9.7 by digital PCR, which implies a capture efficiency of around 30%. When barcode sub-clustering was left out, chimeric consensus sequences inflated TCR diversity, with chimeras reaching as high as 47%. In CMV-specific effector cells, over 98% of molecules were held by clones above 20 RNA copies, whereas under 1% of molecules were held by such clones in naive cells. Spiked-in Jurkat TCR RNA (approximately eleven copies' worth), which is not part of the donor repertoire, was contained in the naive libraries.

As encoded in the germline V gene, CDR1 is MNHEY while CDR2 is SVGAGI. The cysteine opens and the phenylalanine closes a CDR3 of 14 amino acids. Left in the record is the CDR3 DNA by itself, 42 bases read in frame from the first base. V has 5 bases trimmed and J has 4 bases trimmed; junction bases matching no gene number 4. This clonotype was observed at least ten times. The specificity of this receptor is unknown. No base quality values were provided; no much bigger clone lies one nucleotide off. Receptor amplification or capture employed PCR. Instrument on record: Illumina HiSeq 4000. Bulk TCR libraries were prepared as previously described, using TCR primers listed in Table S5. The Qiagen AllPrep DNA/RNA kit was used to purify total RNA. Before analysis, reads from multiple sequencing runs of one library were combined. The published analysis was carried out like this. Reads were retained only if an exact TCR constant sequence was present, and the retained reads were trimmed to 150 nt and grouped according to their 12-nt molecular barcodes. Reads inside each barcode group were sub-clustered using a 15% Levenshtein threshold, and a quality-weighted consensus sequence was constructed for each RNA molecule. Non-functional sequences were removed, as were lower-count sequences one edit away from another. Based on a fit of two negative binomial distributions, barcode sub-clusters having less than 20% of the maximum read count were discarded. TCRdb itself trimmed the public reads at Q25 with fastp, ran MiXCR and retained productive beta chains. Entries that share a CDR3 protein sequence are merged under the most common genes and DNA. TCRdb assigned the V and J calls; the authors' analysis was not used. In all, the sample holds tens of thousands of distinct CDR3 sequences, and roughly 19% of those were seen once. Approximately 1.1% of the sample goes to the ten largest clones.

Libraries of naive CD8 T cells were built from anywhere between about 17,000 and 1,000,000 sorted cells, with 10%, 30% or 50% of the purified RNA used. Naive CD8 T cells, defined as CD8+CD4-CCR7+CD45RA+, were FACS-sorted into RLT Plus buffer on a BD FACSAria II. Approximately nine TCR copies' worth of Jurkat RNA were spiked into roughly 19,000-1,000,000 naive CD8 T cell samples to test detection sensitivity. Enrichment of CD8 T cells was performed with RosetteSep CD8+ T Cell Enrichment Cocktail and Ficoll-Paque, after which ACK red cell lysis was carried out. The sequence is built from TRBV6-5 and TRBJ1-1; 10 bases in between match TRBD1. This TCR was recovered from a human donor in good health. Some libraries in this study had Jurkat cell RNA spiked in. Material: naive CD8+ T cells from blood, with Jurkat cell RNA spiked in. Interpreted using the paper, the cell subset or site label stands for: FACS-sorted CD8+CD4-CCR7+CD45RA+ naive T cells. The DNA sequence is TGTGCCAGCAGTCCTTGGACAGGGGGCACTGAAGCTTTCTTT. The resulting protein is CASSPWTGGTEAFF.